These 10 T cell receptor beta chains were all obtained from the same sample, sequenced in a study of T cells in Graves' hyperthyroidism and ophthalmopathy. Amplification targeted TCR beta CDR3 regions from RNA transcripts. HTBI primers were the set used in a first-round RT-PCR of the TCR CDR3. Via MiXCR, TCRdb re-called the multiplex PCR reads, giving one row per CDR3 protein. The sample includes around 350,000 distinct CDR3 sequences, 14% seen only once; the top ten take roughly a fifth. The sample comprised blood. The receptors stem from a woman in her thirties with Graves' ophthalmopathy.

This clonotype was seen repeatedly, ten times or more. This chain links TRBV6-1 with TRBJ1-1; D perhaps matches TRBD1 (5 bases). The CDR3 runs 13 residues. V lost 7 bases, J lost 0 bases, and 9 bases lay in between. Germline assignment: CDR1 MNHNS and CDR2 SASEGT. In DNA, the CDR3 is TGTGCCAGCATTGGACAAATGAACACTGAAGCTTTCTTT. Its protein is CASIGQMNTEAFF.

V gene TRBV19 combines with J gene TRBJ1-1; 7 bases are shared with TRBD1. CDR1 is LNHDA, CDR2 SQIVND, per germline (reference sequence). The CDR3 is 13 residues long. V lost 10 bases to trimming and J lost 3 bases; unmatched junction nucleotides: 8. This chain's CDR3 is CAIRGTGDTEAFF. The CDR3 coding sequence is TGTGCCATAAGGGGAACAGGGGACACTGAAGCTTTCTTT. Full variable domain (remainder filled in from reference TRBV19 and TRBJ1-1): DGGITQSPKYLFRKEGQNVTLSCEQNLNHDAMYWYRQDPGQGLRLIYYSQIVNDFQKGDIAEGYSVSREKKESFPLTVTSAQKNPTAFYLCAIRGTGDTEAFFGQGTRLTVV.

This clonotype was recorded many times. This chain connects TRBV20-1 to TRBJ2-3, with D unresolved. The germline gives CDR1 DFQATT, CDR2 SNEGSKA (reference sequence). This CDR3 spans 15 amino acids. Trimming pared 4 bases from V and 0 bases from J, leaving 14 bases between. The CDR3 region is CSATDQARSTDTQYF. The CDR3 DNA sequence: TGCAGTGCTACCGATCAAGCCCGTAGCACAGATACGCAGTATTTT.

This clonotype has ten or more counts. CDR3 nucleotides: TGTGCCAGCAGCGCCGTAGCAGATACGCAGTATTTT. Translation gives CASSAVADTQYF. The chain links TRBV7-8 to TRBJ2-3; D gene unclear. In germline, CDR1 is SGHVS, CDR2 FQNEAQ. This CDR3 spans 12 amino acids. Trimming removed 5 bases at V and 4 bases at J, with 7 bases between.

This clonotype was seen ten or more times. This chain connects TRBV12-3 or TRBV12-4 to TRBJ1-2; D unresolved. V was trimmed by 1 base and J by 4 bases, leaving 7 bases between them. CDR3 length: 13 residues. CDR3 protein: CASSLVRAYGYTF. The DNA for the CDR3 is TGTGCCAGCAGTTTAGTCCGCGCCTATGGCTACACCTTC.

This clonotype appeared many times. The rearrangement uses TRBV4-1 and TRBJ2-7; D remains ambiguous. There are 17 residues in the CDR3. The V end lost 0 bases, the J end lost 0 bases, and 15 bases lay between the germline ends. Germline V lookup: CDR1 MGHRA, CDR2 YSYEKL. The CDR3 DNA sequence: TGCGCCAGCAGCCAAGATGAGTCGGCCAGGAACTCCTACGAGCAGTACTTC. Translation gives CASSQDESARNSYEQYF.

On this clonotype itself: A much larger clonotype is one base distant, so this may be a read error. The genes are TRBV7-9 and TRBJ2-2; D not resolved. V was clipped by 3 bases and J by 5 bases, with 19 bases between them. Germline V gene sequence: CDR1 SEHNR, CDR2 FQNEAQ (reference sequence). The CDR3 has 17 residues. This CDR3 is CASSFIPVRVRTGELFF. CDR3 bases: TGTGCCAGCAGCTTTATTCCCGTACGTGTCAGAACCGGGGAGCTGTTTTTT.

This clonotype showed up many times. The genes are TRBV6-1 and TRBJ1-2; possibly TRBD1 for D (6 bases). The CDR3 covers 14 residues. From germline, CDR1 is MNHNS and CDR2 SASEGT. V lost 6 bases and J 7 bases, leaving 18 bases between the germline ends. The CDR3 spells CASSFRGRFSGYTF. The CDR3 nucleotides read TGTGCCAGCAGCTTCAGGGGAAGGTTCAGTGGCTACACCTTC.

With respect to this clonotype: This CDR3 is missing its conserved last phenylalanine or tryptophan, likely due to a read error. This rearrangement joins TRBV20-1 to TRBJ1-5; 7 nucleotides align to TRBD1. The ends lost 6 bases at V and 2 bases at J; junction bases unmatched: 10. CDR1 is DFQATT, CDR2 SNEGSKA, per germline (reference sequence). There are 15 residues in the CDR3. The CDR3 DNA reads TGCAGTGCCAGACGAGGGGGCTCCGGCAATCAGCCCCAGCATTCT. Translated: CSARRGGSGNQPQHS.

This clonotype has ten or more counts. This chain uses TRBV7-2 with TRBJ2-2, with D tentatively TRBD2 (5 bases). The CDR3 loop spans 15 amino acids. Looked up from germline, CDR1 is SGHTA and CDR2 is FQGNSA. Trimming left V 1 base short and J 7 bases short, with 13 bases between. CDR3 protein: CASSLVVGIGGELFF. DNA of the CDR3: TGTGCCAGCAGCTTAGTCGTCGGGATCGGCGGGGAGCTGTTTTTT.